This T cell receptor (beta chain) was documented in a study of T cell responses to AZD1222 COVID-19 vaccine. CDR1 and CDR2 (germline): MGHRA, YSYEKL. The CDR3 extends over 19 amino acids. V dropped 1 base and J dropped 7 bases, with 23 bases sitting between them. Using immunoSEQ multiplex PCR, the repertoire was profiled, and TCRdb retains in-frame clones only, with some absent. The sample lists around 130,000 clones; about nine tenths were seen once. This sample comprised peripheral blood, obtained 28 days after the second AZD1222 dose. The chain links TRBV4-1 to TRBJ1-6, with D hard to call. This receptor was taken from an adult who received the AZD1222 COVID-19 vaccine. The CDR3 DNA reads TGCGCCAGCAGCCAAGTTGTTTTTAGGGTACAGACCAAGAATTCACCCCTCCACTTT. Translated: CASSQVVFRVQTKNSPLHF.